The clone carrying this T cell receptor (beta chain) was seen more than once but under ten times. The antigen is unknown. This specimen belongs to a study of post-analysis software for immune sequencing data. Study-level findings and limits: In patients, TRBV5-6, TRBV5-1 and TRBV20-1 belonged to four or five TRBV segments found more frequently than in controls. There was significantly lower normalized Chao1 diversity in multiple sclerosis patients than in controls.

Prepared libraries of TCR beta cDNA carried unique molecular identifiers. TCRdb redid the calling of the PCR reads with MiXCR, one entry per CDR3 protein. The sample shows about 200,000 distinct CDR3 sequences, approximately 30% of them seen only once. V lost 4 bases and J lost 5, with 21 bases in between. The CDR3 loop spans 16 amino acids. Germline V gene sequence: CDR1 SGHDT, CDR2 YYEEEE. The sample was blood. This receptor was obtained from a girl aged 2-17 years with multiple sclerosis. The chain carries TRBV5-6 and TRBJ2-5; no definite D call. DNA of the CDR3: TGTGCCAGCAGCCAATTCTTGTGGGCGTCCGGCGAGACCCAGTACTTC. Its protein product is CASSQFLWASGETQYF.